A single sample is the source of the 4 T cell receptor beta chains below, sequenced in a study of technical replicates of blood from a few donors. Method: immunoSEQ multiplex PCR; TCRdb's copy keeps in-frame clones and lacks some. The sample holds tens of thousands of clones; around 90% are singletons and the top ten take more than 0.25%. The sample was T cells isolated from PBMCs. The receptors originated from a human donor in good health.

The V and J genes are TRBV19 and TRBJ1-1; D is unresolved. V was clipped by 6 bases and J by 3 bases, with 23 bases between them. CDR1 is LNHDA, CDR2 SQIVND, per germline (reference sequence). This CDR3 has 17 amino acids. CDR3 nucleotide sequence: TGTGCCAGTAGACGCCCTCTCGAAATGGGCCTTCACACTGAAGCTTTCTTT. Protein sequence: CASRRPLEMGLHTEAFF.

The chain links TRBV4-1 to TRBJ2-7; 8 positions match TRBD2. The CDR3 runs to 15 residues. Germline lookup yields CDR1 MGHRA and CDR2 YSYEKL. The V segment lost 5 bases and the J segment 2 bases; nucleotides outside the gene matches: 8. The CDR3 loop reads CASSLGLVRTYEQYF. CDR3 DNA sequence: TGCGCCAGCAGCTTGGGACTAGTTAGGACCTACGAGCAGTACTTC.

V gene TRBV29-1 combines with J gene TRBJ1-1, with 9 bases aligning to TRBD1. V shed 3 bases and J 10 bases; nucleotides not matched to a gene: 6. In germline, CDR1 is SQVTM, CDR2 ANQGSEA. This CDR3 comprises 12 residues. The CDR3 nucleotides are TGCAGCGTTGACGGACAGGGGAGTTTAGCTTTCTTT. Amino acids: CSVDGQGSLAFF.

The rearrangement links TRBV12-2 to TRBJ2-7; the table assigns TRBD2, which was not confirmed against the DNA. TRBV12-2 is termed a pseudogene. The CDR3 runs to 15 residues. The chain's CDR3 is CASRLAGASVYEQYF. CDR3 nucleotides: TGTGCAAGTCGCTTAGCTGGGGCTAGCGTCTACGAGCAGTACTTC.